Presented here are 12 T cell receptor beta chains from one specimen sequenced in a study of blood T cell repertoires in COVID-19. Method: immunoSEQ multiplex PCR; TCRdb's copy keeps in-frame clones and lacks some. The table records over 200,000 clones, 80% to 90% of them present only once. Input material: peripheral blood. The receptors were sampled from a man aged 25-45 years with COVID-19, enrolled during active disease.

This sequence joins TRBV6-2 or TRBV6-3 and TRBJ2-1; 7 nucleotides align to TRBD2. V was pared by 3 bases and J by 10 bases, with 3 bases of the junction left unmatched. This CDR3 region has 12 residues. CDR1 is MNHEY, CDR2 SVGEGT, per germline. This CDR3 is CASSYYSGEQFF. The CDR3 region has the DNA TGTGCCAGCAGTTATTATAGCGGGGAGCAGTTCTTC.

The chain has TRBV9 and TRBJ2-6; D is uncertain. Germline CDR1 SGDLS, CDR2 YYNGEE. V was clipped by 0 bases and J by 4 bases, with 5 bases between them. The CDR3 has 14 amino acids. The CDR3 is CASSVVRGANVLTF. The DNA for the CDR3 is TGTGCCAGCAGCGTAGTACGGGGGGCCAACGTCCTGACTTTC.

This clone was detected a few times. V and J are TRBV19 and TRBJ1-5; maybe TRBD1 (5 bases). Germline V gives CDR1 LNHDA, CDR2 SQIVND (reference sequence). Trimming took off 4 bases at V and 4 bases at J, with 5 bases between the two ends. The CDR3 is 12 residues long. The CDR3 coding sequence is TGTGCCAGTAGTAAGGGGAATCAGCCCCAGCATTTT. It translates to CASSKGNQPQHF.

The rearrangement uses TRBV25-1 and TRBJ2-7, with 9 bases matching TRBD1. The CDR3 loop spans 15 amino acids. The V gene's germline CDR1 is MGHDK and CDR2 SYGVNS. V shed 0 bases and J 3 bases; nucleotides not matched to a gene: 3. Written as DNA, the CDR3 is TGTGCCAGCAGTGAATACGGGACAGGGTTCTACGAGCAGTACTTC. This codes for CASSEYGTGFYEQYF.

This clone was observed a single time. Germline and junction disagree at one end, which may indicate a read error. The chain employs TRBV6-1 and TRBJ2-7; 10 nucleotides agree with TRBD2. This CDR3 is 15 amino acids long. Per the germline V gene, CDR1 is MNHNS and CDR2 is SASEGT. This CDR3 is CASREGLAGAYEQYF. The CDR3 region has the DNA TGTGCCAGCAGGGAAGGCCTAGCGGGGGCCTACGAGCAGTACTTC.

The rearrangement links TRBV6-5 to TRBJ2-2, with TRBD1 identical over 10 bases. V was pared by 10 bases and J by 3 bases, with 2 bases of the junction left unmatched. Germline V gives CDR1 MNHEY, CDR2 SVGAGI. The CDR3 extends over 13 amino acids. CDR3 nucleotide sequence: TGTGCCACCGGGACAGGGGACACCGGGGAGCTGTTTTTT. This encodes CATGTGDTGELFF.

The chain links TRBV11-2 to TRBJ1-2; D possibly corresponds to TRBD1 (6 bases). The CDR3 contains 15 residues. Trimming removed 1 base from V and 4 bases from J, with 13 bases in between. Germline lookup yields CDR1 SGHAT and CDR2 FQNNGV. This CDR3 reads CASSLGSEGGYGYTF. The CDR3 DNA sequence: TGTGCCAGCAGCTTAGGGTCTGAAGGGGGCTATGGCTACACCTTC.

This chain connects TRBV9 to TRBJ2-1, with 10 bases matching TRBD1. V lost 3 bases and J lost 4; bases outside the gene matches: 4. Germline CDR1 reads SGDLS; CDR2 reads YYNGEE. The CDR3 length is 15 residues. The CDR3 reads CASSGQGANYNEQFF. Here the CDR3 DNA reads TGTGCCAGCAGCGGACAGGGGGCCAATTACAATGAGCAGTTCTTC.

The rearrangement links TRBV6-5 to TRBJ2-7; 7 bases are a match to TRBD2. This CDR3 is 15 amino acids long. CDR1 and CDR2 (germline): MNHEY, SVGAGI. The V and J ends lost 7 bases and 0 bases, in that order; junction bases with no gene match: 9. The CDR3 DNA follows: TGTGCCAGCACCGAAGTAGCTAGCGGCTCCTACGAGCAGTACTTC. Amino acids: CASTEVASGSYEQYF.

This chain joins TRBV4-3 and TRBJ1-3, with D unresolved. Trimming took off 0 bases at V and 4 bases at J, with 10 bases between the two ends. The germline gives CDR1 LGHNA, CDR2 YSLEER. CDR3 length: 15 residues. CDR3 sequence (DNA): TGCGCCAGCAGCCAAGATTGGCAGGTCGGAAACACCATATATTTT. Protein: CASSQDWQVGNTIYF.

J is TRBJ2-1 and V is TRBV24-1, with 8 positions matching TRBD1. The CDR3 has 15 amino acids. J gave up 7 bases and V 2 bases, and 6 bases lay outside the gene matches. Germline values: CDR1 KGHDR, CDR2 SFDVKD. CDR3 in DNA: TGTGCCACCAGTGATTCAGGGGGCGGTAGGAATGAGCAGTTCTTC. It yields the protein CATSDSGGGRNEQFF.

CDR3 sequence (DNA): TGTGCCAGCAGCTCAGCGGACAGGGGAAGTTTGGAGCAGTACTTC. It is translated as CASSSADRGSLEQYF. This rearrangement joins TRBV5-4 to TRBJ2-7; 9 bases map to TRBD1. After removal of 3 bases from V and 7 bases from J, the junction contained 11 bases not matched to a gene. Germline V CDR1 and CDR2: SGHNT, YYREEE (reference sequence). The CDR3 totals 15 residues.